One sample yielded the 15 T cell receptor beta chains listed below, sequenced in a study of blood T cell repertoires in COVID-19. TCRdb's copy holds only in-frame clones and misses some; the assay was immunoSEQ multiplex PCR. The data contain approximately 150,000 clones, more than 70% of them singletons. Sequencing was done on a sample of peripheral blood. The receptors shown here come from a human donor in a cohort sampled during active COVID-19.

CDR3 sequence: CASSYSLSNEQYF. CDR3 DNA sequence: TGTGCCAGCAGTTACTCTTTGTCTAACGAGCAGTACTTC. This chain links TRBV6-6 with TRBJ2-7; D call uncertain. Germline-derived CDR1 and CDR2 are MNHNY and SVGAGI (reference sequence). V was pared by 0 bases and J by 5 bases, with 8 bases between. This CDR3 spans 13 amino acids.

The chain has TRBV9 and TRBJ1-3, with D possibly TRBD1 on 6 matching bases. V lost 3 bases and J 4 bases, leaving 14 bases between the germline ends. CDR1 SGDLS and CDR2 YYNGEE come from the germline V gene. This CDR3 spans 15 amino acids. The CDR3 here is CASSEDGGAGNTIYF. In DNA, the CDR3 is TGTGCCAGCAGCGAGGATGGGGGGGCAGGAAACACCATATATTTT.

V is TRBV19 and J is TRBJ2-1, with 9 bases fitting TRBD2. With V trimmed by 3 bases and J by 4 bases, 10 bases remained unmatched. Germline CDR1 is LNHDA and CDR2 is SQIVND (reference sequence). CDR3 length: 17 amino acids. DNA for the CDR3: TGTGCCAGTAGTATTCAATCTACTAGCGGGCCATACAATGAGCAGTTCTTC. This sequence encodes CASSIQSTSGPYNEQFF.

This rearrangement joins TRBV19 to TRBJ1-1; D is uncertain. Between the trimmed V and J ends, which lost 1 base and 4 bases, there was a span of 10 bases. This CDR3 has 14 amino acids. Germline CDR1 is LNHDA and CDR2 is SQIVND (reference sequence). CDR3 nucleotide sequence: TGTGCCAGTAGTATAGCTCCCGGGAGCACTGAAGCTTTCTTT. Protein: CASSIAPGSTEAFF.

This clone showed up just a few times. The CDR3 DNA reads as TGTGCCAGCAGCCCACAGTACTCCGGGGAGCTGTTTTTT. This codes for CASSPQYSGELFF. The chain uses TRBV4-2 and TRBJ2-2; D is uncertain. The CDR3 covers 13 residues. The germline CDR1 and CDR2 sequences are LGHNA and YNFKEQ. Trimming took 4 bases from V and 6 from J, leaving 9 bases between them.

The V call is TRBV27, the J call TRBJ1-2; TRBD1 matches 8 bases. CDR1 is MNHEY and CDR2 is SMNVEV in the germline V gene (reference sequence). Trimming removed 5 bases from V and 7 bases from J; junction bases left unmatched: 6. The CDR3 length is 13 residues. The CDR3 DNA reads as TGTGCCAGCAGTGTGGACAGGGCGGGTGGCTACACCTTC. Translating gives CASSVDRAGGYTF.

This rearrangement joins TRBV3-1 (or the pseudogene TRBV3-2) to TRBJ2-3, with 8 bases identical to TRBD2. Germline V gene sequence: CDR1 LGHDT, CDR2 YNNKEL (reference sequence). V was clipped by 1 base and J by 1 base; unmatched bases: 1. The CDR3 runs 15 residues. Written as DNA, the CDR3 is TGTGCCAGCAGCCAAGCGACTAGCGGCACAGATACGCAGTATTTT. It is translated as CASSQATSGTDTQYF.

This sequence joins TRBV7-2 and TRBJ1-1; 10 bases are a match to TRBD1. Germline values: CDR1 SGHTA, CDR2 FQGNSA. The length of the CDR3 is 14 residues. Unmatched junction bases numbered 6, after V lost 6 bases and J lost 5 bases. The CDR3, as DNA: TGTGCCAGCAGGGTGGGGACAGGGGTTACTGAAGCTTTCTTT. Translating it yields CASRVGTGVTEAFF.

J is TRBJ2-2 and V is TRBV5-8; D might be TRBD1 (7 bases). The germline V gene encodes CDR1 SGHTS and CDR2 YDEGEE. The V and J ends lost 2 bases and 3 bases respectively, with 26 bases between them. The CDR3 is made up of 20 amino acids. This chain's CDR3 is CASSLQGRLAREGYTGELFF. Here the CDR3 DNA reads TGTGCCAGCAGCTTACAGGGGAGGCTCGCTCGGGAAGGGTACACCGGGGAGCTGTTTTTT.

This chain uses TRBV4-2 with TRBJ2-1, with 16 bases lining up with TRBD2. Trimming removed 1 base from V and 0 bases from J; junction bases left unmatched: 6. Germline lookup yields CDR1 LGHNA and CDR2 YNFKEQ. This CDR3 is 20 amino acids long. The CDR3 is CASSQVQGLAGGVSYNEQFF. The DNA of the CDR3 is TGTGCCAGCAGCCAAGTCCAGGGACTAGCGGGGGGGGTCTCCTACAATGAGCAGTTCTTC.

The rearrangement uses TRBV6-2 or TRBV6-3 and TRBJ1-1; D unclear. Per the germline V gene, CDR1 is MNHEY and CDR2 is SVGEGT. CDR3 size: 13 residues. The ends were cut back, 6 bases at V and 0 bases at J, with 8 bases in the middle. In nucleotides, the CDR3 is TGTGCCAGCAGCGGTACATTGAACACTGAAGCTTTCTTT. Protein product: CASSGTLNTEAFF.

The CDR3 region has the DNA TGTGCCAGCAGTCAACAGCAGGGGGTTCGCAATCAGCCCCAGCATTTT. This sequence encodes CASSQQQGVRNQPQHF. The genes are TRBV6-6 and TRBJ1-5; 7 bases are shared with TRBD1. The CDR3 sequence is 16 residues long. V gave up 5 bases and J gave up 2 bases; unmatched junction bases: 9. Germline assignment: CDR1 MNHNY and CDR2 SVGAGI (reference sequence).

This chain uses TRBV27 with TRBJ2-7; TRBD2 matches 9 bases. The CDR3 has 15 amino acids. V shed 2 bases, J shed 2 bases, and the junction held 4 bases outside the gene matches. Germline CDR1 is MNHEY and CDR2 is SMNVEV (reference sequence). CDR3 in amino acids: CASSLIAGGAYEQYF. Here the CDR3 DNA reads TGTGCCAGCAGTTTAATCGCGGGGGGGGCCTACGAGCAGTACTTC.

The rearrangement links TRBV10-1 to TRBJ2-7, with 11 bases fitting TRBD1. The ends lost 6 bases at V and 3 bases at J; junction bases unmatched: 1. This CDR3 is 13 amino acids long. Germline CDR1 reads WNHNN; CDR2 reads SYGVQD (reference sequence). The CDR3 coding sequence is TGCGCCAGCAGCGGGACAGGGGGCTACGAGCAGTACTTC. Translated: CASSGTGGYEQYF.

The chain is built from TRBV5-6 and TRBJ2-1; 13 bases map to TRBD2. J lost 4 bases, V lost 3 bases, and 7 bases had no gene match. CDR1 and CDR2 from the germline V gene are SGHDT and YYEEEE. The CDR3 is 17 amino acids. CDR3 coding DNA: TGTGCCAGCAGCTCCGGACTAGCGGGGGACCTATACAATGAGCAGTTCTTC. Its protein product is CASSSGLAGDLYNEQFF. The full variable domain, in which reference TRBV5-6 and TRBJ2-1 provide the parts outside the CDR3, is DAGVTQSPTHLIKTRGQQVTLRCSPKSGHDTVSWYQQALGQGPQFIFQYYEEEERQRGNFPDRFSGHQFPNYSSELNVNALLLGDSALYLCASSSGLAGDLYNEQFFGPGTRLTVL.